This T cell receptor (beta chain) is drawn from a study of CD8 T cells in Susac syndrome. TCR beta from blood CD8+ and CD4+ T cells was sequenced. V dropped 0 bases and J dropped 4 bases, with 5 bases sitting between them. Germline CDR1 and CDR2: SGDLS and YYNGEE. This CDR3 contains 13 residues. An amount of RNA that ranged from roughly 0.5 to 1 ug was reverse transcribed with random hexamers. Via MiXCR, TCRdb re-called the immunoSEQ multiplex PCR reads, giving one row per CDR3 protein. The sample includes about 150,000 distinct CDR3 sequences, 94% of them seen just once. The sequencing sample was made of CD8+ T cells from PBMCs. The sequence was obtained from a human donor with multiple sclerosis. The genes are TRBV9 and TRBJ1-3; D ambiguous. The CDR3 loop reads CASSVGGGNTIYF. The CDR3 region has the DNA TGTGCCAGCAGCGTAGGAGGCGGAAACACCATATATTTT.